The rows below give T cell receptor beta chains drawn from one sample of a study of post-analysis software for immune sequencing data. Each CDR3 protein gets one entry after TCRdb re-called the PCR reads with MiXCR. The table lists about 260,000 distinct CDR3 sequences, less than 40% of them singletons. What was sequenced was blood. These receptors were taken from a girl aged 5-17 years with multiple sclerosis. Both conserved end residues are part of each CDR3. D genes are given only for firm matches. Size is stated for part of the rows, as once, few or many counts, or as a class when the clone is expanded.

many	TRBJ2-5	TRBV5-6	-	CASSLGSRASQETQYF	TGTGCCAGCAGCTTGGGCAGCAGGGCGTCCCAAGAGACCCAGTACTTC
-	TRBJ2-5	TRBV28	-	CASSLGTTLYF	TGTGCCAGCAGTTTAGGAACGACCCTGTACTTC
-	TRBJ2-2	TRBV9	-	CASSVKPLSNTGELFF	TGTGCCAGCAGCGTAAAACCCCTTTCGAACACCGGGGAGCTGTTTTTT
-	TRBJ2-3	TRBV6-5	-	CANSPTGGRRVGTQYF	TGTGCCAACAGTCCTACCGGCGGTCGTAGGGTGGGTACGCAGTATTTT
few	TRBJ2-1	TRBV20-1	-	CSASIWHEQFF	TGCAGTGCTTCCATATGGCATGAGCAGTTCTTC
many	TRBJ2-3	TRBV29-1	TRBD2	CSVGGSGRSSTDTQYF	TGCAGCGTTGGGGGCAGCGGGAGATCGAGCACAGATACGCAGTATTTT
-	TRBJ2-1	TRBV5-1	-	CASRGETEQFF	TGCGCCAGCAGGGGAGAAACAGAACAGTTCTTC
many	TRBJ2-5	TRBV5-1	TRBD2	CASSRTGGTSRETQYF	TGCGCCAGCAGCCGGACGGGGGGGACGTCAAGGGAGACCCAGTACTTC
-	TRBJ1-6	TRBV11-2	TRBD1	CASSWDRANSPLHF	TGTGCCAGCAGCTGGGACAGGGCCAATTCACCCCTCCACTTT
many	TRBJ2-5	TRBV5-6	-	CASSVAASPQETQYF	TGTGCCAGCAGCGTAGCGGCTAGCCCACAAGAGACCCAGTACTTC
few	TRBJ1-1	TRBV7-9	-	CATLLGATEAFF	TGTGCCACCCTCTTGGGGGCCACTGAAGCTTTCTTT
few	TRBJ1-5	TRBV6-1	-	CASTTSRVNGNQPQHF	TGTGCCAGCACTACTTCCAGGGTCAACGGCAATCAGCCCCAGCATTTT
-	TRBJ1-5	TRBV20-1	-	CSDHRHSGQPQHF	TGCAGTGACCATAGACATTCTGGTCAGCCCCAGCATTTT
-	TRBJ2-7	TRBV7-9	TRBD2	CASSLGLGLAVEQYF	TGTGCCAGCAGCTTAGGTCTAGGACTAGCTGTCGAGCAGTACTTC
-	TRBJ1-2	TRBV3-1	-	CASSQAENYGYTF	TGTGCCAGCAGCCAAGCCGAAAATTATGGCTACACCTTC
few	TRBJ1-2	TRBV2	-	CASSPSGYNYGYTF	TGTGCCAGCAGTCCTTCAGGGTACAACTATGGCTACACCTTC
-	TRBJ2-2	TRBV12-5	-	CASGPSGGTGELFF	TGTGCTAGTGGTCCCTCTGGTGGGACCGGGGAGCTGTTTTTT
-	TRBJ2-3	TRBV12-3/TRBV12-4	-	CASSLGRDSDTQYF	TGTGCCAGCAGTTTAGGCCGGGATTCAGATACGCAGTATTTT
once	TRBJ1-1	TRBV14	TRBD1	CASSQGRGSDDRTEAFF	TGTGCCAGCAGTCAGGGCAGGGGGTCGGATGACCGAACTGAAGCTTTCTTT
-	TRBJ1-1	TRBV28	TRBD1	CASRTDRVNTEAFF	TGTGCCAGCAGGACGGACAGGGTGAACACTGAAGCTTTCTTT
-	TRBJ2-2	TRBV6-5	-	CASSYSRGGANTGERFF	TGTGCCAGCAGTTACTCGAGGGGGGGTGCGAACACCGGGGAGCGGTTTTTT
-	TRBJ1-1	TRBV28	TRBD1	CASSPGTGSNTEAFF	TGTGCCAGCAGTCCCGGGACAGGTTCTAACACTGAAGCTTTCTTT
few	TRBJ2-1	TRBV12-3/TRBV12-4	-	CASRGGGGNNEQFF	TGTGCCAGCAGAGGGGGGGGGGGAAACAATGAGCAGTTCTTC
many	TRBJ2-5	TRBV29-1	TRBD1	CSADREIQETQYF	TGCAGCGCTGACAGGGAGATTCAAGAGACCCAGTACTTC
many	TRBJ1-6	TRBV3-1	-	CASSQDMYSPLHF	TGTGCCAGCAGCCAAGACATGTATTCACCCCTCCACTTT
many	TRBJ2-6	TRBV6-6	TRBD2	CASSYLAGGDGANVLTF	TGTGCCAGCAGTTACCTAGCGGGAGGTGACGGGGCCAACGTCCTGACTTTC
-	TRBJ1-3	TRBV11-2	-	CASSLVRDVAYTIYF	TGTGCTAGCAGCTTAGTCCGGGACGTTGCCTACACCATATATTTT
many	TRBJ2-5	TRBV6-5	-	CASSRQGGRETQYF	TGTGCCAGCAGCCGTCAGGGGGGGAGAGAGACCCAGTACTTC
few	TRBJ1-4	TRBV6-2/TRBV6-3	-	CASSHELSEKLFF	TGTGCCAGCAGTCACGAATTGAGTGAAAAACTGTTTTTT
many	TRBJ1-2	TRBV4-2	TRBD1	CASSQEAGQGDGYTF	TGTGCCAGCAGCCAAGAGGCGGGACAGGGGGATGGCTACACCTTC
many	TRBJ2-3	TRBV20-1	-	CSARDTQRSTDTQYF	TGCAGTGCTAGAGATACCCAGCGGAGCACAGATACGCAGTATTTT
-	TRBJ2-3	TRBV24-1	-	CATSDWRDRTDTQYF	TGTGCCACCAGTGATTGGAGGGATCGCACAGATACGCAGTATTTT
-	TRBJ1-6	TRBV6-6	TRBD1	CASTQGARNSPLHF	TGTGCCAGCACCCAGGGGGCGAGAAATTCACCCCTCCACTTT
-	TRBJ1-1	TRBV5-1	-	CASNKGDTEAFF	TGCGCCAGCAATAAGGGGGACACTGAAGCTTTCTTT
many	TRBJ2-3	TRBV25-1	TRBD2	CASSEVLAGSTDTQYF	TGTGCCAGCAGTGAGGTACTAGCGGGATCCACAGATACGCAGTATTTT
-	TRBJ1-1	TRBV28	-	CASRGPGDTEAFF	TGTGCCAGCCGTGGACCGGGGGACACTGAAGCTTTCTTT
-	TRBJ2-7	TRBV30	-	CAWSAGLNYEQYF	TGTGCCTGGAGTGCCGGACTGAACTACGAGCAGTACTTC
few	TRBJ1-1	TRBV5-1	TRBD1	CASSLEQGAGTEAFF	TGCGCCAGCAGCTTGGAACAGGGGGCAGGCACTGAAGCTTTCTTT
many	TRBJ2-1	TRBV3-1	-	CASRPPGNNEQFF	TGTGCCAGCAGGCCTCCAGGTAACAATGAGCAGTTCTTC
many	TRBJ1-1	TRBV3-1	-	CASSGPGTEAFF	TGTGCCAGCAGCGGGCCTGGAACCGAAGCTTTCTTT
-	TRBJ2-5	TRBV20-1	TRBD2	CSAYSSGGETQYF	TGCAGTGCCTACTCTAGCGGGGGAGAGACCCAGTACTTC
many	TRBJ2-3	TRBV24-1	TRBD1	CATGTGNTQYF	TGTGCCACCGGGACAGGGAATACGCAGTATTTT
few	TRBJ2-4	TRBV10-3	TRBD2	CAISATSGGVTDIQYF	TGTGCCATCAGTGCCACTAGCGGGGGTGTCACAGACATTCAGTACTTC
many	TRBJ1-6	TRBV10-3	-	CAISEGSGTENSPLHF	TGTGCCATCAGTGAAGGATCCGGGACGGAGAATTCACCCCTCCACTTT
-	TRBJ1-2	TRBV14	-	CASSQEEGLPNYGYTF	TGTGCCAGCAGCCAAGAAGAAGGTCTACCAAACTATGGCTACACCTTC
many	TRBJ2-5	TRBV5-1	-	CASSPSERLQETQYF	TGCGCCAGCAGCCCTTCGGAGCGACTCCAAGAGACCCAGTACTTC
many	TRBJ2-3	TRBV4-1	TRBD2	CASSPYGGGVDTQYF	TGCGCCAGCAGCCCCTACGGGGGAGGGGTAGATACGCAGTATTTT
few	TRBJ1-1	TRBV28	TRBD1	CASSPGQLEAFF	TGTGCCAGCAGCCCGGGACAGCTTGAAGCTTTCTTT
-	TRBJ2-1	TRBV5-1	-	CASTLSSSYNEQFF	TGCGCCAGCACTTTATCGAGCTCCTACAATGAGCAGTTCTTC
-	TRBJ1-6	TRBV7-2	TRBD1	CASSLTGVGPSPYNSPLHF	TGTGCCAGTAGCCTTACAGGGGTAGGCCCCAGCCCCTATAATTCACCCCTCCACTTT
many	TRBJ2-1	TRBV9	-	CASSLTIGRSRNEQFF	TGTGCCAGCAGCTTAACCATAGGGAGAAGTCGCAATGAGCAGTTCTTC
few	TRBJ2-3	TRBV7-3	TRBD1	CASSVSGGASDTQYF	TGTGCCAGCAGCGTATCAGGGGGCGCATCAGATACGCAGTATTTT
-	TRBJ1-1	TRBV19	-	CASIRQPDEAFF	TGTGCCAGTATTCGCCAGCCCGATGAAGCTTTCTTT
-	TRBJ2-5	TRBV10-3	TRBD1	CAISETRGRKKETQYF	TGTGCCATCAGTGAGACTAGGGGGCGAAAGAAGGAGACCCAGTACTTC
medium-sized	TRBJ2-5	TRBV4-1	-	CASSQVVAAQETQYF	TGCGCCAGCAGCCAAGTGGTAGCGGCTCAAGAGACCCAGTACTTC
-	TRBJ1-5	TRBV28	TRBD1	CASWAPRTGGNQPQHF	TGTGCCAGCTGGGCCCCGCGGACAGGGGGCAATCAGCCCCAGCATTTT
-	TRBJ1-6	TRBV28	-	CASRQQVSPLHF	TGTGCCAGCAGACAACAGGTCTCACCCCTCCACTTT
-	TRBJ2-1	TRBV29-1	-	CSVGGLAKNIQFF	TGCAGCGTGGGCGGTTTAGCCAAAAACATTCAGTTCTTC